A selection of T cell receptor beta chains follows, all from one sample in a study of blood T cell repertoires in COVID-19. The protocol was immunoSEQ multiplex PCR, while the TCRdb copy is restricted to in-frame clones and leaves out a portion. The sample carries some 180,000 clones, roughly 85% recorded once. The source material was peripheral blood. These receptors all come from a woman aged 55-70 years with acute or convalescent COVID-19. CDR3s include the opening cysteine and the closing phenylalanine or tryptophan. The order of the fields is V gene, clone size, J gene, D gene, CDR3 DNA, CDR3 protein. The D gene is left open where the match is weak. The listing skips clone size in some rows; elsewhere it reads once, few, many or a size class.

V: TRBV19
size: .
J: TRBJ1-6
D: .
DNA: TGTGCCGCCGCCGGAGGACAGAATAATTCACCCCTCCACTTT
CDR3: CAAAGGQNNSPLHF

V: TRBV5-1
size: .
J: TRBJ1-1
D: .
DNA: TGCGCCAGCAGCTTGCAAGACAGCCCGAGCACTGAAGCTTTCTTT
CDR3: CASSLQDSPSTEAFF

V: TRBV5-1
size: many
J: TRBJ2-5
D: .
DNA: TGCGCCAGCAGCTATGGACAGCCCCAAGAGACCCAGTACTTC
CDR3: CASSYGQPQETQYF

V: TRBV6-5
size: once
J: TRBJ2-7
D: TRBD1
DNA: TGTGCCAGCAGCCGCCCGGGACAGGGGATGGTCGAGCAGTACTTC
CDR3: CASSRPGQGMVEQYF

V: TRBV6-5
size: .
J: TRBJ2-2
D: TRBD1
DNA: TGTGCCAGTCAGGGGGCGAGTGGCACCGGGGAGCTGTTTTTT
CDR3: CASQGASGTGELFF

V: TRBV7-9
size: .
J: TRBJ1-1
D: .
DNA: TGTGCCAGCAGCCCAGGGGTGGGTCTGAACACTGAAGCTTTCTTT
CDR3: CASSPGVGLNTEAFF

V: TRBV6-5
size: once
J: TRBJ1-2
D: .
DNA: TGTGCCAGCAGGCGAGGACAGTACTATGGCTACACCTTC
CDR3: CASRRGQYYGYTF

V: TRBV5-5
size: once
J: TRBJ2-2
D: .
DNA: TGTGCCAGCAGCTTCTTAGACACCGGGGAGCTGTTTTTT
CDR3: CASSFLDTGELFF

V: TRBV7-9
size: .
J: TRBJ2-2
D: .
DNA: TGTGCCAGCAGCTTCGCCGGTTACGGGGAGCTGTTTTTT
CDR3: CASSFAGYGELFF

V: TRBV18
size: .
J: TRBJ2-3
D: TRBD2
DNA: TGTGCCAGCTCACCAACTAGCGGGGAAGATACGCAGTATTTT
CDR3: CASSPTSGEDTQYF

V: TRBV7-8
size: once
J: TRBJ2-7
D: TRBD2
DNA: TGTGCCAGCAGTCAATTTGTGGGCACGACGGGAGGGAGCTCCTACGAGCAGTACTTC
CDR3: CASSQFVGTTGGSSYEQYF

V: TRBV7-9
size: once
J: TRBJ1-2
D: .
DNA: TGTGCCAGCAGCTTAGAGTCGACGGGAGGCTACACCTTC
CDR3: CASSLESTGGYTF

V: TRBV5-1
size: .
J: TRBJ1-1
D: TRBD1
DNA: TGCGCCAGCAGCTCACAGGGGCCCGAGAACACTGAAGCTTTCTTT
CDR3: CASSSQGPENTEAFF

V: TRBV27
size: once
J: TRBJ1-6
D: .
DNA: TGTGCCAGCAGTTTAGTGGGGGGGTATAATTCACCCCTCCACTTT
CDR3: CASSLVGGYNSPLHF

V: TRBV2
size: few
J: TRBJ2-1
D: .
DNA: TGTGCCAGCAGTGATCCCCCGGGGGTAGCATATCCGTTCTTC
CDR3: CASSDPPGVAYPFF

V: TRBV6-1
size: once
J: TRBJ1-6
D: .
DNA: TGTGCCAGCAGTGTAGTCAGGGTCGATCGGAATTCACCCCTCCACTTT
CDR3: CASSVVRVDRNSPLHF

V: TRBV3-1/TRBV3-2
size: .
J: TRBJ1-5
D: TRBD1
DNA: TGTGCCAGCAGCCTCGCAGGGGGCAACCAGCCCCAGCATTTT
CDR3: CASSLAGGNQPQHF

V: TRBV5-1
size: .
J: TRBJ2-7
D: .
DNA: TGCGCCAGCAGCTTAGGACGAGGGAGCTACGAGCAGTACTTC
CDR3: CASSLGRGSYEQYF

V: TRBV6-6
size: .
J: TRBJ2-7
D: TRBD1
DNA: TGTGCCAGCAGCCTGGACAGGTACGAGCAGTACTTC
CDR3: CASSLDRYEQYF

V: TRBV19
size: .
J: TRBJ1-2
D: .
DNA: TGTGCCAGTAGTATTTATAACTATGGCTACACCTTC
CDR3: CASSIYNYGYTF

V: TRBV18
size: .
J: TRBJ1-1
D: TRBD1
DNA: TGTGCCAGCTCACCTTCCGCGACAGGGGGCAATGAAGCTTTCTTT
CDR3: CASSPSATGGNEAFF

V: TRBV5-1
size: .
J: TRBJ2-7
D: TRBD1
DNA: TGCGCCAGCAGCTTGAGGGACAGACCCTACGAGCAGTACTTC
CDR3: CASSLRDRPYEQYF

V: TRBV6-1
size: .
J: TRBJ1-4
D: .
DNA: TGTGCCAGCAGTGAAGGTAGTGATGAAAAACTGTTTTTT
CDR3: CASSEGSDEKLFF

V: TRBV30
size: .
J: TRBJ1-4
D: TRBD1
DNA: TGTGCCTGGGCCCGGGACAGGGGAGGAGAAAAACTGTTTTTT
CDR3: CAWARDRGGEKLFF

V: TRBV7-2
size: .
J: TRBJ1-4
D: .
DNA: TGTGCCAGCAGCTTAGTCCCGGGGGGAGCTAATGAAAAACTGTTTTTT
CDR3: CASSLVPGGANEKLFF

V: TRBV30
size: few
J: TRBJ1-5
D: .
DNA: TGTGCCTGGAGTGTAGCTGGTAGCAATCAGCCCCAGCATTTT
CDR3: CAWSVAGSNQPQHF

V: TRBV24-1
size: .
J: TRBJ2-4
D: .
DNA: TGTGCCACCAGTGACCCTCAGGGGAATGCCAAAAACATTCAGTACTTC
CDR3: CATSDPQGNAKNIQYF

V: TRBV6-5
size: few
J: TRBJ1-1
D: TRBD1
DNA: TGTGCCAGCAGTTACAGAAGGACAGGGGGCCACACTGAAGCTTTCTTT
CDR3: CASSYRRTGGHTEAFF

V: TRBV28
size: .
J: TRBJ1-1
D: .
DNA: TGTGCCAGCAGTTTATTAGCTCGGTTAAACACTGAAGCTTTCTTT
CDR3: CASSLLARLNTEAFF

V: TRBV19
size: .
J: TRBJ2-1
D: TRBD2
DNA: TGTGCCAGTAGTAACCTTAGGACTAGCGGATACAATGAGCAGTTCTTC
CDR3: CASSNLRTSGYNEQFF

V: TRBV24-1
size: .
J: TRBJ2-5
D: TRBD1
DNA: TGTGCCACCAGTGACCCCCAGGGGGCAAAGGAGGAGACCCAGTACTTC
CDR3: CATSDPQGAKEETQYF

V: TRBV24-1
size: .
J: TRBJ1-1
D: .
DNA: TGTGCCACCAGTGAGGCAGGGACTGAAGCTTTCTTT
CDR3: CATSEAGTEAFF

V: TRBV19
size: .
J: TRBJ1-4
D: .
DNA: TGTGCCAGTAGTATAGCCTCACAGCTGGCTAATGAAAAACTGTTTTTT
CDR3: CASSIASQLANEKLFF

V: TRBV19
size: .
J: TRBJ2-3
D: TRBD2
DNA: TGTGCCAGTAGTATCCGGACTAGCGGGAGGGCGGATACGCAGTATTTT
CDR3: CASSIRTSGRADTQYF

V: TRBV6-2/TRBV6-3
size: .
J: TRBJ1-2
D: TRBD1
DNA: TGTGCCAGCAGTTACCCGGGACAGGGCAACTATGGCTACACCTTC
CDR3: CASSYPGQGNYGYTF

V: TRBV12-3/TRBV12-4
size: .
J: TRBJ2-1
D: .
DNA: TGTGCCAGCAGTAAAGGACAGATCAATGAGCAGTTCTTC
CDR3: CASSKGQINEQFF

V: TRBV25-1
size: .
J: TRBJ2-1
D: TRBD2
DNA: TGTGCCAGCAGTCCGGGGGGGGGCTGGGACAATGAGCAGTTCTTC
CDR3: CASSPGGGWDNEQFF

V: TRBV11-3
size: .
J: TRBJ2-1
D: TRBD2
DNA: TGTGCCAGCAGCTTAGAACTAGCGGGAGGGACTTTGGATGAGCAGTTCTTC
CDR3: CASSLELAGGTLDEQFF

V: TRBV5-1
size: few
J: TRBJ2-7
D: .
DNA: TGCGCCAGCAGCTTGTTCGGGAATAACTACGAGCAGTACTTC
CDR3: CASSLFGNNYEQYF

V: TRBV24-1
size: .
J: TRBJ2-1
D: TRBD2
DNA: TGTGCCACCAGTGATTTGACCCTAGCGGGTAATGAGCAGTTCTTC
CDR3: CATSDLTLAGNEQFF

V: TRBV12-5
size: .
J: TRBJ2-1
D: .
DNA: TGTGCTAGTGGTTTGTTGGGGGCCCGCTACTACAATGAGCAGTTCTTC
CDR3: CASGLLGARYYNEQFF

V: TRBV5-1
size: .
J: TRBJ2-3
D: TRBD2
DNA: TGCGCCAGCAGCTTGCCGGGACTAGCGGGACACACAGATACGCAGTATTTT
CDR3: CASSLPGLAGHTDTQYF

V: TRBV20-1
size: .
J: TRBJ2-1
D: .
DNA: TGCAGTGGTCTAAGTGGAGATGAGCAGTTCTTC
CDR3: CSGLSGDEQFF

V: TRBV5-1
size: .
J: TRBJ2-1
D: TRBD1
DNA: TGCGCCAGCAGCTTGGAAACAGGACAGGGGATAGTTGAGCAGTTCTTC
CDR3: CASSLETGQGIVEQFF

V: TRBV9
size: .
J: TRBJ1-2
D: .
DNA: TGTGCCAGCAGCCTCGCGACAGACTATGGCTACACCTTC
CDR3: CASSLATDYGYTF